The sequence of this T cell receptor (beta chain) was determined in a study of T-cell reconstitution after alpha-beta-depleted transplantation in children. This clonotype was picked up a small number of times. The TCRbeta library incorporated unique molecular identifiers. TCRdb recomputed calls from the PCR reads with MiXCR, one row per CDR3 protein. There are about 420,000 distinct CDR3 sequences in the sample; about a tenth occur only once, and about 5% lies in the top ten. The sequence was obtained from a human donor who donated a stem cell graft to a child with acute myeloid leukemia. The specimen was PBMCs from the stem cell graft donor, collected from the stem cell graft.

The CDR3 spells CASSSNPLAANTGELFF. CDR3 in DNA: TGTGCCAGCAGCTCCAACCCCCTAGCGGCCAACACCGGGGAGCTGTTTTTT. The chain uses TRBV7-2 and TRBJ2-2; 7 nucleotides match TRBD2. J was trimmed by 2 bases and V by 4 bases; bases with no gene match: 10. Germline V gene lookup returns CDR1 SGHTA and CDR2 FQGNSA. CDR3 length equals 17 residues.